This is a list of T cell receptor beta chains from one sample in a study of identifying expanded T cells in peripheral blood. Profiled with immunoSEQ multiplex PCR; TCRdb holds only in-frame clones, not every one. The table lists some 75,000 clones, about 90% of them singletons. Source material: blood. These receptors were taken from a person aged 18 to 69 in good health. Both conserved end residues are part of each CDR3. A D gene is named only where the DNA matches it firmly. A row's size may be missing; if present it is once, few, many or a size class.

size: -; V: TRBV7-3; J: TRBJ2-1; D: TRBD1; CDR3: CASSAQGQGYNEQFF; DNA: TGTGCCAGCAGCGCCCAGGGACAGGGGTACAATGAGCAGTTCTTC
size: -; V: TRBV27; J: TRBJ1-5; D: -; CDR3: CASSLSGGAGNQPQHF; DNA: TGTGCCAGCAGTTTATCCGGCGGAGCGGGCAATCAGCCCCAGCATTTT
size: once; V: TRBV7-2; J: TRBJ1-2; D: -; CDR3: CASSSGTRLGYTF; DNA: TGTGCCAGCAGCTCTGGGACTCGCTTGGGCTACACCTTC
size: -; V: TRBV5-1; J: TRBJ2-1; D: -; CDR3: CASSLGAQANEQFF; DNA: TGCGCCAGCAGCTTGGGAGCGCAGGCGAATGAGCAGTTCTTC
size: -; V: TRBV6-6; J: TRBJ2-6; D: TRBD1; CDR3: CATKDREAGANVLTF; DNA: TGTGCCACAAAGGACAGGGAGGCTGGGGCCAACGTCCTGACTTTC
size: once; V: TRBV5-8; J: TRBJ1-5; D: -; CDR3: CASSLAGWDNQPQHF; DNA: TGTGCCAGCAGCTTGGCCGGGTGGGATAATCAGCCCCAGCATTTT
size: -; V: TRBV4-1; J: TRBJ1-1; D: -; CDR3: CASSQDGLGGRVTEAFF; DNA: TGCGCCAGCAGCCAAGATGGGTTGGGGGGAAGGGTTACTGAAGCTTTCTTT
size: -; V: TRBV29-1; J: TRBJ1-2; D: -; CDR3: CSVAIQGPGYAYTF; DNA: TGCAGCGTCGCCATACAGGGACCGGGGTATGCCTACACCTTC
size: -; V: TRBV18; J: TRBJ1-4; D: -; CDR3: CASSPGRQDEKLFF; DNA: TGTGCCAGCTCACCAGGACGGCAGGATGAAAAACTGTTTTTT
size: -; V: TRBV11-2; J: TRBJ2-6; D: -; CDR3: CASSPRSNRAGANVLTF; DNA: TGTGCCAGCAGCCCTCGTTCAAACAGGGCTGGGGCCAACGTCCTGACTTTC
size: -; V: TRBV7-3; J: TRBJ2-3; D: -; CDR3: CASSLARSTDTQYF; DNA: TGTGCCAGCAGCCTCGCGCGGAGCACAGATACGCAGTATTTT
size: -; V: TRBV23-1; J: TRBJ2-5; D: TRBD1; CDR3: CASSQPYNRGQETQYF; DNA: TGCGCCAGCAGTCAACCATACAACAGGGGTCAAGAGACCCAGTACTTC
size: -; V: TRBV2; J: TRBJ1-3; D: -; CDR3: CASRNTGRRNTIYF; DNA: TGTGCCAGCAGGAATACGGGACGGAGAAACACCATATATTTT
size: once; V: TRBV9; J: TRBJ2-2; D: -; CDR3: CASSATGELFF; DNA: TGTGCCAGCAGCGCCACCGGGGAGCTGTTTTTT
size: -; V: TRBV7-8; J: TRBJ2-7; D: TRBD2; CDR3: CASSLAGTSGAYEQYF; DNA: TGTGCCAGCAGCTTAGCCGGGACTAGCGGGGCGTACGAGCAGTACTTC
size: -; V: TRBV2; J: TRBJ2-1; D: -; CDR3: CASSDLGKQFF; DNA: TGTGCCAGCAGTGATCTGGGGAAGCAGTTCTTC
size: -; V: TRBV2; J: TRBJ2-4; D: TRBD1; CDR3: CASSVLQGAVNIQYF; DNA: TGTGCCAGCAGTGTTTTACAGGGGGCGGTTAACATTCAGTACTTC
size: -; V: TRBV7-2; J: TRBJ1-1; D: -; CDR3: CASSLWGTEAFF; DNA: TGTGCCAGCAGCTTATGGGGGACTGAAGCTTTCTTT
size: -; V: TRBV4-3; J: TRBJ1-2; D: TRBD1; CDR3: CASSQGTDLYGYTF; DNA: TGCGCCAGCAGCCAGGGGACAGACCTCTATGGCTACACCTTC
size: -; V: TRBV6-5; J: TRBJ1-1; D: -; CDR3: CASSYGGNEAFF; DNA: TGTGCCAGCAGTTATGGGGGGAATGAAGCTTTCTTT
size: -; V: TRBV29-1; J: TRBJ2-2; D: TRBD1; CDR3: CSGSRGLAGELFF; DNA: TGCAGCGGCAGCAGGGGGCTGGCCGGGGAGCTGTTTTTT